What follows describes a single T cell receptor (beta chain). Its specificity is not known. The entry originates in a study of vaccination and CD4 T cells after COVID-19. Looking at the study overall: The peptides that stimulated the cells were overlapping spike peptides from SARS-CoV-2, HCoV-NL63, HCoV-OC43 and HCoV-229E.

There are 15 residues in the CDR3. CDR1 and CDR2 from the germline V gene are MNHNS and SASEGT. The V and J ends lost 6 bases and 2 bases respectively, with 14 bases between them. Oncomine TCR Beta short-read sequencing was applied to DNA from cultured CD4+ T cells. TCRdb re-called the PCR reads through MiXCR, storing one row per CDR3 protein. Here the sample spans some 26,000 distinct CDR3 sequences, 40% to 55% being singletons. Indicated treatment: roughly 10-day PBMC culture with coronavirus spike peptide pools or control peptides (ViraFEST assay). The chain carries TRBV6-1 and TRBJ1-3; perhaps TRBD1 as D (5 bases). The specimen was CD4+ T cells from blood, cultured in vitro, collected before SARS-CoV-2 vaccination. This TCR was recovered from a human donor who received a COVID-19 vaccine. CDR3 in DNA: TGTGCCAGCAGGCCAACCCAGGGCGCTGGAAACACCATATATTTT. Residues: CASRPTQGAGNTIYF.